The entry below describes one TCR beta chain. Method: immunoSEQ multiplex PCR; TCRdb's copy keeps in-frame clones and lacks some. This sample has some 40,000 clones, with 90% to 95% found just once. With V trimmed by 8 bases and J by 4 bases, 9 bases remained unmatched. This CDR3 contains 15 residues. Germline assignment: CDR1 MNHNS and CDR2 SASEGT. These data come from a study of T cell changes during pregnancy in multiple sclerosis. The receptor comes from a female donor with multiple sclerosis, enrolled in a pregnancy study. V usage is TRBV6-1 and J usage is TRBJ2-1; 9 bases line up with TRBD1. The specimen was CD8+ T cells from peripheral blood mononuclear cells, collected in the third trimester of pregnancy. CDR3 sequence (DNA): TGTGCCAGCCTACCCGGGACAGGGCTTTACAATGAGCAGTTCTTC. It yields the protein CASLPGTGLYNEQFF.